A selection of T cell receptor beta chains follows, all from one sample in a study of blood T cells in healthy people across ages. From the 5' RACE reads, TCRdb called clonotypes with MiXCR, one entry per CDR3 protein. The sample includes over 600,000 distinct CDR3 sequences, approximately 53% of them seen just once. Sequenced input: blood. The receptor source for this set is a middle-aged man in good health. The CDR3 runs from the conserved cysteine through the conserved F or W. Fields, in order: CDR3 protein, CDR3 DNA, J gene, clone size, V gene, D gene. The D gene is left open where the match is weak. Only part of the rows carry a size: once, few, many, or a class if the clone is expanded.

CASSLIAGPPEGETQYF	TGTGCCAGCAGCCTTATAGCGGGACCCCCCGAGGGAGAGACCCAGTACTTC	TRBJ2-5	NA	TRBV3-1	TRBD2
CASSPELAGGLIQETQYF	TGTGCCAGCAGCCCTGAACTAGCGGGAGGCCTGATCCAAGAGACCCAGTACTTC	TRBJ2-5	NA	TRBV7-8	TRBD2
CASSSETGRSPLHF	TGTGCCAGCAGCTCAGAGACAGGGCGTTCACCCCTCCACTTT	TRBJ1-6	NA	TRBV7-3	TRBD1
CASSSSLGGEQYF	TGTGCCAGCAGCTCCTCGTTGGGGGGCGAGCAGTACTTC	TRBJ2-7	NA	TRBV13	NA
CASSAGGTYGYTF	TGTGCCAGCAGTGCAGGGGGTACCTATGGCTACACCTTC	TRBJ1-2	few	TRBV25-1	TRBD1
CASRFYPHEQYF	TGTGCCAGCAGGTTCTACCCTCACGAGCAGTACTTC	TRBJ2-7	NA	TRBV12-3/TRBV12-4	NA
CASRPQRDEQFF	TGTGCCAGCAGGCCCCAGCGGGATGAGCAGTTCTTC	TRBJ2-1	once	TRBV12-3/TRBV12-4	NA
CASSQGPKETQYF	TGTGCCAGCAGCCAGGGACCGAAAGAGACCCAGTACTTC	TRBJ2-5	many	TRBV2	NA
CAGSGFGFETQYF	TGTGCCGGCAGTGGTTTCGGATTTGAGACCCAGTACTTC	TRBJ2-5	NA	TRBV25-1	NA
CASSSGGQGTNEKLFF	TGTGCCAGCAGCTCGGGCGGACAGGGAACTAATGAAAAACTGTTTTTT	TRBJ1-4	few	TRBV7-9	TRBD1
CASPGLASHGTQYF	TGTGCCAGTCCCGGACTAGCATCTCACGGGACCCAGTACTTC	TRBJ2-5	NA	TRBV27	TRBD2
CASSYLPRGSGANVLTF	TGTGCCAGCAGTTACCTACCCAGGGGCTCTGGGGCCAACGTCCTGACTTTC	TRBJ2-6	NA	TRBV6-5	NA
CASTRRWANVLTF	TGTGCCAGCACCCGGCGGTGGGCCAACGTCCTGACTTTC	TRBJ2-6	NA	TRBV12-3/TRBV12-4	NA
CSARPTGGPYEQYF	TGCAGTGCTAGACCGACCGGTGGCCCCTACGAGCAGTACTTC	TRBJ2-7	NA	TRBV20-1	NA
CASSPAVRGAGNPGELFF	TGTGCCAGCAGCCCAGCCGTACGGGGGGCAGGGAACCCCGGGGAGCTGTTTTTT	TRBJ2-2	NA	TRBV7-2	NA
CASSPGTPGYEQYF	TGCGCCAGCAGCCCCGGGACTCCCGGCTACGAGCAGTACTTC	TRBJ2-7	NA	TRBV5-1	NA
CASSQDHPTSGRAGETQYF	TGCGCCAGCAGCCAAGATCATCCCACTAGCGGGAGGGCCGGGGAGACCCAGTACTTC	TRBJ2-5	NA	TRBV4-3	TRBD2
CAISETPGNTEAFF	TGTGCCATCAGCGAGACACCCGGGAACACTGAAGCTTTCTTT	TRBJ1-1	NA	TRBV10-3	NA
CASSQASSTYEQYF	TGCGCCAGCAGCCAAGCCTCCTCGACCTACGAGCAGTACTTC	TRBJ2-7	NA	TRBV4-1	NA
CASSPLTSSTDTQYF	TGTGCCAGCTCACCGCTGACTAGCAGCACAGATACGCAGTATTTT	TRBJ2-3	NA	TRBV18	TRBD2
CSAGDRENYGYTF	TGCAGTGCCGGGGACAGGGAGAACTATGGCTACACCTTC	TRBJ1-2	NA	TRBV20-1	TRBD1
CASSLKTGAETQYF	TGTGCCAGCAGCCTCAAAACGGGTGCGGAGACCCAGTACTTC	TRBJ2-5	NA	TRBV14	NA
CASSQNAGSTDTQYF	TGTGCCAGCAGCCAAAATGCGGGAAGCACAGATACGCAGTATTTT	TRBJ2-3	few	TRBV3-1	NA
CASSQSLVNEQFF	TGTGCCAGCAGCCAGTCTCTGGTGAATGAGCAGTTCTTC	TRBJ2-1	few	TRBV3-1	NA
CASSQDGSGSINEQFF	TGCGCCAGCAGCCAAGATGGGAGCGGGAGTATCAATGAGCAGTTCTTC	TRBJ2-1	many	TRBV4-1	TRBD2
CASSRGRIGYEQYF	TGTGCCAGCAGCAGGGGTAGAATTGGTTACGAGCAGTACTTC	TRBJ2-7	NA	TRBV11-3	NA
CSARDPARIGETQYF	TGCAGTGCTAGAGATCCGGCTAGAATAGGAGAGACCCAGTACTTC	TRBJ2-5	NA	TRBV20-1	NA
CASSFANSPLHF	TGTGCCAGCAGTTTTGCTAATTCACCCCTCCACTTT	TRBJ1-6	few	TRBV27	NA
CSAKHQGQEDQPQHF	TGCAGTGCAAAGCACCAGGGGCAGGAGGATCAGCCCCAGCATTTT	TRBJ1-5	NA	TRBV20-1	NA
CASKGHIEANYGYTF	TGTGCCAGCAAGGGACACATTGAAGCTAACTATGGCTACACCTTC	TRBJ1-2	NA	TRBV2	NA
CASKSREGIYEQYF	TGTGCCAGCAAGTCGCGGGAAGGGATCTACGAGCAGTACTTC	TRBJ2-7	NA	TRBV12-3/TRBV12-4	NA
CSARGEGPGYQPQHF	TGCAGTGCTAGAGGGGAGGGGCCGGGGTATCAGCCCCAGCATTTT	TRBJ1-5	NA	TRBV20-1	NA
CASSYPPGTGANEQYF	TGTGCCAGCAGCTACCCCCCCGGGACAGGGGCCAATGAGCAGTACTTC	TRBJ2-5	few	TRBV7-9	TRBD1
CASSSTTPRADTQYF	TGTGCCAGCAGCTCCACGACCCCGCGGGCAGATACGCAGTATTTT	TRBJ2-3	NA	TRBV11-3	NA
CASSWTGGIQETQYF	TGTGCCAGCAGCTGGACAGGGGGGATCCAAGAGACCCAGTACTTC	TRBJ2-5	NA	TRBV28	TRBD1
CASVDGTGAYEQYF	TGTGCCAGCGTCGACGGTACAGGGGCCTACGAGCAGTACTTC	TRBJ2-7	few	TRBV2	TRBD1
CASSSGYDNEQFF	TGTGCCAGCAGTTCAGGGTATGACAATGAGCAGTTCTTC	TRBJ2-1	once	TRBV12-3/TRBV12-4	NA
CASSQIVWGGEAFF	TGCGCCAGCAGCCAAATAGTTTGGGGGGGCGAAGCTTTCTTT	TRBJ1-1	NA	TRBV4-1	NA
CASSPLPEGSYEQYF	TGCGCCAGCAGCCCGCTCCCCGAGGGGTCCTACGAGCAGTACTTC	TRBJ2-7	few	TRBV5-1	NA
CSVEAGANTEAFF	TGCAGCGTTGAAGCAGGGGCGAACACTGAAGCTTTCTTT	TRBJ1-1	NA	TRBV29-1	NA
CASSHGQGGTEAFF	TGCGCCAGCAGCCATGGACAGGGGGGAACTGAAGCTTTCTTT	TRBJ1-1	NA	TRBV5-1	TRBD1
CASSYTRATGELFF	TGTGCCAGCAGTTACACCAGGGCCACCGGGGAGCTGTTTTTT	TRBJ2-2	NA	TRBV6-6	NA
CASSENRLVQETQYF	TGTGCCAGCAGTGAAAATCGCCTGGTACAAGAGACCCAGTACTTC	TRBJ2-5	NA	TRBV6-1	NA
CASSQDLGSHEQFF	TGTGCCAGCAGCCAAGATCTGGGGTCCCACGAGCAGTTCTTC	TRBJ2-1	NA	TRBV4-2	NA
CSAKPGVTSGKETQYF	TGCAGTGCCAAACCTGGGGTCACTAGCGGTAAAGAGACCCAGTACTTC	TRBJ2-5	NA	TRBV20-1	TRBD2
CASSSKLGLAGAYEQYF	TGTGCCAGCAGCTCCAAACTAGGACTAGCGGGAGCCTACGAGCAGTACTTC	TRBJ2-7	NA	TRBV11-2	TRBD2
CSGFSNTEAFF	TGCAGTGGTTTCTCGAACACTGAAGCTTTCTTT	TRBJ1-1	few	TRBV20-1	NA
CASSLEDSYSSTDTQYF	TGTGCCAGCAGCTTAGAGGACAGCTACTCTAGCACAGATACGCAGTATTTT	TRBJ2-3	NA	TRBV7-9	NA